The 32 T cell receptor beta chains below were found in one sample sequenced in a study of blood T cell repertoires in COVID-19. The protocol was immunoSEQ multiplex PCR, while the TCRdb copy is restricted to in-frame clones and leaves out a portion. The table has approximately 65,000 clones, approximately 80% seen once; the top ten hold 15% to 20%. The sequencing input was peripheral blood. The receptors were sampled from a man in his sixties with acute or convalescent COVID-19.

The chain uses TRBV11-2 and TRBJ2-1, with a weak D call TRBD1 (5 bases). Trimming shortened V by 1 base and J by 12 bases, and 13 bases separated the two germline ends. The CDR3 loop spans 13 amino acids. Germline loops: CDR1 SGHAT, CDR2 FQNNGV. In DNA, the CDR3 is TGTGCCAGCAGCTTAGTTGGCAGGGAAGGGCAGTTCTTC. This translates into CASSLVGREGQFF.

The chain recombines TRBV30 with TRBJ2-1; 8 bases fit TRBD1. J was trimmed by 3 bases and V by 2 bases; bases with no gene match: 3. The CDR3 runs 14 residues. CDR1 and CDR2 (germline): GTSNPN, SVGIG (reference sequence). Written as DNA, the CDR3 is TGTGCCTGGAGTCGCGGGACAGGCTACAATGAGCAGTTCTTC. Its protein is CAWSRGTGYNEQFF.

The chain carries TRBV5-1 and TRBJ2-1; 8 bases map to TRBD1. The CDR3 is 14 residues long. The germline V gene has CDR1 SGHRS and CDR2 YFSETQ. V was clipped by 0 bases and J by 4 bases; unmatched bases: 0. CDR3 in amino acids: CASSLGTGYNEQFF. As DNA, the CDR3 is TGCGCCAGCAGCTTGGGGACAGGGTACAATGAGCAGTTCTTC.

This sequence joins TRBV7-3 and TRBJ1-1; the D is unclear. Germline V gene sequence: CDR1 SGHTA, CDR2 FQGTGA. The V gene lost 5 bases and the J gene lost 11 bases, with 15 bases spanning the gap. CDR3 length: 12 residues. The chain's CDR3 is CASSDRPTRAFF. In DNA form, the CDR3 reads TGTGCCAGCAGCGATAGACCCACGAGGGCTTTCTTT.

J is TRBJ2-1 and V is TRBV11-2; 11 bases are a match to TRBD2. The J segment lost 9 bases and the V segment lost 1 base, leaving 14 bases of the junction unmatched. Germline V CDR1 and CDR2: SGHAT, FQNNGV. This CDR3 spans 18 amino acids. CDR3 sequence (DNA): TGTGCCAGCAGCTTAGTCTTGGCTAGCGGGAGGAGTGGTGCTGAGCAGTTCTTC. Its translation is CASSLVLASGRSGAEQFF.

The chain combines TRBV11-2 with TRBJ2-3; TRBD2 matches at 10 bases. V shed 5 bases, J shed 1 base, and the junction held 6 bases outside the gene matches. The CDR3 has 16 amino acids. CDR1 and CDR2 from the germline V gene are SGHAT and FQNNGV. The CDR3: CASSTLAGARTDTQYF. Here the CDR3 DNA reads TGTGCCAGCAGCACCCTAGCGGGAGCCCGCACAGATACGCAGTATTTT.

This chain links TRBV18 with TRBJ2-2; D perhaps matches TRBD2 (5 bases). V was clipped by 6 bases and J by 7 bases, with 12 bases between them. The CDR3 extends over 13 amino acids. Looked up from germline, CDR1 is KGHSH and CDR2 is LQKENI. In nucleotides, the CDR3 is TGTGCCAGCTCCCCATGGGAGAGCGGGGAGCTGTTTTTT. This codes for CASSPWESGELFF. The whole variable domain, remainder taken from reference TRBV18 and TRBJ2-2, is NAGVMQNPRHLVRRRGQEARLRCSPMKGHSHVYWYRQLPEEGLKFMVYLQKENIIDESGMPKERFSAEFPKEGPSILRIQQVVRGDSAAYFCASSPWESGELFFGEGSRLTVL.

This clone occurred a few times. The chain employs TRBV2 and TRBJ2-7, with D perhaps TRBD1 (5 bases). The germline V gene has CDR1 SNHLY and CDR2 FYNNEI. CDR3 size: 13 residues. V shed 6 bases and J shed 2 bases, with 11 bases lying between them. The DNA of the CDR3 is TGTGCCAGCAGCTCAGGGTTTACCTACGAGCAGTACTTC. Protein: CASSSGFTYEQYF.

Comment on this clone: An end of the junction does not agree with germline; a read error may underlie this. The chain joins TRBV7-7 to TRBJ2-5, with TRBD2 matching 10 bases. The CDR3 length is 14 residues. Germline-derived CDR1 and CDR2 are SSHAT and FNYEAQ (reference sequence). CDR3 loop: CASSLRLAGETQYF. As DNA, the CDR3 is TGTGCTAGCAGCTTAAGACTAGCGGGAGAGACCCAGTACTTC.

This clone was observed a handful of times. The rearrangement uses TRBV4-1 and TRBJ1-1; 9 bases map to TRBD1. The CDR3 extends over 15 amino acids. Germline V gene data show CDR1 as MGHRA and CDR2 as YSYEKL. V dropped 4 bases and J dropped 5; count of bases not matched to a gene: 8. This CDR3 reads CASSPAGTGLTEAFF. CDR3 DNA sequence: TGCGCCAGCAGCCCCGCCGGGACAGGGTTAACTGAAGCTTTCTTT.

This CDR3 is CASSLEAHPGATEAFF. In nucleotides, the CDR3 is TGCGCCAGCAGCTTGGAAGCCCATCCGGGTGCCACTGAAGCTTTCTTT. V usage is TRBV5-1 and J usage is TRBJ1-1; the D is unclear. The CDR3 has 16 amino acids. Trimming shortened V by 0 bases and J by 4 bases, and 16 bases separated the two germline ends. Looked up from germline, CDR1 is SGHRS and CDR2 is YFSETQ.

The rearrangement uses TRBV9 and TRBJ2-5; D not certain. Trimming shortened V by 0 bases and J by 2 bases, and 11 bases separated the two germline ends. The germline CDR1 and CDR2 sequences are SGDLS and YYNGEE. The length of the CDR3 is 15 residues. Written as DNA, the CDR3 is TGTGCCAGCAGCGTAGACTCAGGAAGGCAAGAGACCCAGTACTTC. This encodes CASSVDSGRQETQYF.

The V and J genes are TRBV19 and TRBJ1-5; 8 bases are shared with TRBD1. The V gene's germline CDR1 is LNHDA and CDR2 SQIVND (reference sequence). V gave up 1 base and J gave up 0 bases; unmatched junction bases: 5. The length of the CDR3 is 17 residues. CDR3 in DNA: TGTGCCAGTAGTATAGGACAGGGGCAGATTAGCAATCAGCCCCAGCATTTT. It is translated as CASSIGQGQISNQPQHF.

The CDR3 sequence: CAWSVGQGVYEQYF. In nucleotides, the CDR3 is TGTGCCTGGAGTGTAGGGCAGGGGGTCTACGAGCAGTACTTC. The chain combines TRBV30 with TRBJ2-7, with 7 bases fitting TRBD1. CDR1 is GTSNPN, CDR2 SVGIG, per germline (reference sequence). CDR3 size: 14 residues. The trim removed 0 bases at V and 3 bases at J, leaving 5 bases unmatched. Variable domain in full (rest from reference TRBV30 and TRBJ2-7): SQTIHQWPATLVQPVGSPLSLECTVEGTSNPNLYWYRQAAGRGLQLLFYSVGIGQISSEVPQNLSASRPQDRQFILSSKKLLLSDSGFYLCAWSVGQGVYEQYFGPGTRLTVT.

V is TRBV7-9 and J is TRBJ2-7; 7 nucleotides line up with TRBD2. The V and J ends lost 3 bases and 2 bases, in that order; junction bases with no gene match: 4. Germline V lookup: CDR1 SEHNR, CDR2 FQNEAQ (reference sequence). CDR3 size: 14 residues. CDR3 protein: CASSFGGIAYEQYF. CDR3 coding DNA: TGTGCCAGCAGCTTCGGGGGGATAGCCTACGAGCAGTACTTC.

CDR3 loop: CASSKTDTEAFF. For the CDR3, the DNA is TGTGCCAGCAGCAAGACAGACACTGAAGCTTTCTTT. This rearrangement joins TRBV5-4 to TRBJ1-1; D might be TRBD1 (5 bases). The CDR3 extends over 12 amino acids. Germline V gives CDR1 SGHNT, CDR2 YYREEE (reference sequence). The V gene lost 4 bases and the J gene lost 3 bases, with 7 bases spanning the gap.

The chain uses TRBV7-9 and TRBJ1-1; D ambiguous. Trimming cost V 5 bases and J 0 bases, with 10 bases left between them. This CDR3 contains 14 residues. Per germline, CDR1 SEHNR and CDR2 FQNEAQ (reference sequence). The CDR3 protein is CASSPHEMNTEAFF. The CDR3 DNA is TGTGCCAGCAGCCCACACGAAATGAACACTGAAGCTTTCTTT.

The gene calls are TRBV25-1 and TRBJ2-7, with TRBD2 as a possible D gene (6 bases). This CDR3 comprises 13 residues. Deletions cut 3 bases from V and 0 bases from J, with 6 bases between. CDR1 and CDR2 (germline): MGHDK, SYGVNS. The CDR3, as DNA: TGTGCCAGCAGTGAGGACTACTCCTACGAGCAGTACTTC. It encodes CASSEDYSYEQYF.

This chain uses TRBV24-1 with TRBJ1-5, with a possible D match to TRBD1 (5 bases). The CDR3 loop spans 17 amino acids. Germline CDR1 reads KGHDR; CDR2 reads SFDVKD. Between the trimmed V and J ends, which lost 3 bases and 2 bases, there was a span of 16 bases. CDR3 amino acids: CATSDPRRGSGNQPQHF. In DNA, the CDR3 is TGTGCCACCAGTGATCCACGAAGGGGTAGTGGCAATCAGCCCCAGCATTTT.

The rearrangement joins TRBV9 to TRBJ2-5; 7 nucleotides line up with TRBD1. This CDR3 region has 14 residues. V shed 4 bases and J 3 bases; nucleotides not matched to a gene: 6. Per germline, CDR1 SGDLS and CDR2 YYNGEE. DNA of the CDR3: TGTGCCAGCAGCCAGGGACAGCATAAAGAGACCCAGTACTTC. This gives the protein CASSQGQHKETQYF.

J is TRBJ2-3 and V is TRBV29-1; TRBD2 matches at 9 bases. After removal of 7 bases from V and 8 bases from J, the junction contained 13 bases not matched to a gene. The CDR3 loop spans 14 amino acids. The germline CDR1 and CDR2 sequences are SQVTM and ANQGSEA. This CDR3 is CSAGVAGASGTQYF. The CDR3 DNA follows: TGCAGCGCCGGGGTAGCGGGAGCCTCCGGTACGCAGTATTTT.

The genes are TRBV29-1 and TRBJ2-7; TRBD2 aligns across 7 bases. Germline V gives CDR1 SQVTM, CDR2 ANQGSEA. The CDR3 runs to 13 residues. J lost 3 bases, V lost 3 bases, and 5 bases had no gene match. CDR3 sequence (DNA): TGCAGCGTTGAGATCGGACTAGGCTACGAGCAGTACTTC. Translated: CSVEIGLGYEQYF.

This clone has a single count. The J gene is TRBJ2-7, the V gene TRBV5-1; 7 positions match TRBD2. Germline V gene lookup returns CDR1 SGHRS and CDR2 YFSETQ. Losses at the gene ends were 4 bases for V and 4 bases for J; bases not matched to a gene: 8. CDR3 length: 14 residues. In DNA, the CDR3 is TGCGCCAGCAGCCGCCTAGCGGAGTTTTACGAGCAGTACTTC. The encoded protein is CASSRLAEFYEQYF. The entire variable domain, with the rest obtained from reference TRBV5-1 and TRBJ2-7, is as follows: KAGVTQTPRYLIKTRGQQVTLSCSPISGHRSVSWYQQTPGQGLQFLFEYFSETQRNKGNFPGRFSGRQFSNSRSEMNVSTLELGDSALYLCASSRLAEFYEQYFGPGTRLTVT.

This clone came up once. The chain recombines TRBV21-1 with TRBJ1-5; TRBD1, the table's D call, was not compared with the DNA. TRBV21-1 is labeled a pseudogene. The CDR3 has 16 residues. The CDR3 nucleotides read TGTGCCAGCAGCAAAGGAGGCAGGGGGCCCAATCAGCCCCAGCATTTT. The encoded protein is CASSKGGRGPNQPQHF.

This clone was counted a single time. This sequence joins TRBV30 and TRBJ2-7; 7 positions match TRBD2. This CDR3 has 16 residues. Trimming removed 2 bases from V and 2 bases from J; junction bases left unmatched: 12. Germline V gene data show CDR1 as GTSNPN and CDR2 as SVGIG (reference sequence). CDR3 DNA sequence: TGTGCCTGGAGTCCCCCGTCGGGCGGGAGCCCCTACGAGCAGTACTTC. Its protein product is CAWSPPSGGSPYEQYF. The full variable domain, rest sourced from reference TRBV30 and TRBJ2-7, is SQTIHQWPATLVQPVGSPLSLECTVEGTSNPNLYWYRQAAGRGLQLLFYSVGIGQISSEVPQNLSASRPQDRQFILSSKKLLLSDSGFYLCAWSPPSGGSPYEQYFGPGTRLTVT.

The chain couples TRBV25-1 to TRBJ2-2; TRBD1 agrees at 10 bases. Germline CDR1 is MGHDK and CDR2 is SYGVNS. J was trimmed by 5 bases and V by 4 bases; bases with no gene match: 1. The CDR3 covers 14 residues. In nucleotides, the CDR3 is TGTGCCAGCAGTGCGGACAGGGGGACCGGGGAGCTGTTTTTT. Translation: CASSADRGTGELFF.

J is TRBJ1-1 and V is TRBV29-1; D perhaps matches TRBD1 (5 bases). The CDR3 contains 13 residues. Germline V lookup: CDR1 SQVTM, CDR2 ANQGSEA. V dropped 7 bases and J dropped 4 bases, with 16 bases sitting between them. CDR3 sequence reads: CSALPGYTTEAFF. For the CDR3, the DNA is TGCAGCGCCCTGCCAGGGTATACCACTGAAGCTTTCTTT. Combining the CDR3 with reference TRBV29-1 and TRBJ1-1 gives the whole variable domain SAVISQKPSRDICQRGTSLTIQCQVDSQVTMMFWYRQQPGQSLTLIATANQGSEATYESGFVIDKFPISRPNLTFSTLTVSNMSPEDSSIYLCSALPGYTTEAFFGQGTRLTVV.

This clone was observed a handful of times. The CDR3: CASSIVTASSGNTIYF. CDR3 nucleotides: TGTGCCAGTAGTATAGTGACAGCGAGCTCTGGAAACACCATATATTTT. The V call is TRBV19, the J call TRBJ1-3; tentative D call: TRBD1 (5 bases). The V end lost 1 base, the J end lost 0 bases, and 10 bases lay between the germline ends. Germline assignment: CDR1 LNHDA and CDR2 SQIVND (reference sequence). This CDR3 is built from 16 residues.

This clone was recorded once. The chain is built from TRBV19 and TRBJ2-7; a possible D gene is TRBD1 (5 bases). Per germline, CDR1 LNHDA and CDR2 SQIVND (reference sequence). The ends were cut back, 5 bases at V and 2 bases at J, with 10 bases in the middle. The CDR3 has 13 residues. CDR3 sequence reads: CASSVTEAYEQYF. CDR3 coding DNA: TGTGCCAGTAGTGTGACAGAGGCCTACGAGCAGTACTTC.

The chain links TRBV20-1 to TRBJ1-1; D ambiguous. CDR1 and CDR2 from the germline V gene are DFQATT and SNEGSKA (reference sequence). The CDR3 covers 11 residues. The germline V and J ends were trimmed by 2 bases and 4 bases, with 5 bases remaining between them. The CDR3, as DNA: TGCAGTGCTAGACCGAGCACTGAAGCTTTCTTT. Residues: CSARPSTEAFF.

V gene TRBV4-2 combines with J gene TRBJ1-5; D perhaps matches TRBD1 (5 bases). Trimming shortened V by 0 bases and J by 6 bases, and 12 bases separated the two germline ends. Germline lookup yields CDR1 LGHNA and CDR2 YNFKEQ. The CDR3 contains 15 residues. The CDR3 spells CASSQDLGRGQPQHF. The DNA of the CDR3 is TGTGCCAGCAGCCAAGATCTTGGGAGGGGTCAGCCCCAGCATTTT.

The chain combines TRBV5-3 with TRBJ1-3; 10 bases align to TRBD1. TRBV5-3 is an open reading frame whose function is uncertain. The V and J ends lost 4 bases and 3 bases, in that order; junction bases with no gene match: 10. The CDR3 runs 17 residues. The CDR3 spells CARSEPGQGRYGNTIYF. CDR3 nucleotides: TGTGCCAGAAGCGAACCGGGACAGGGGCGTTATGGAAACACCATATATTTT.